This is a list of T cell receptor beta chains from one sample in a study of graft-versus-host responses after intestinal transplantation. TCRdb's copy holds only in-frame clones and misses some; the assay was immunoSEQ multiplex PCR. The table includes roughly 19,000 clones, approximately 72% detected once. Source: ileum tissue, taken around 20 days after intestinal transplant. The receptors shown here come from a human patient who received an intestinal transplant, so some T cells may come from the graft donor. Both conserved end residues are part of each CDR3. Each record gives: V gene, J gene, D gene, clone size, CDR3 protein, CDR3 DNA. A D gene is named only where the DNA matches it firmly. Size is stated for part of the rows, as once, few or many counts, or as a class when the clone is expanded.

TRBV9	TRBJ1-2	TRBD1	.	CASSGPSGQGYGYTF	TGTGCCAGCAGCGGACCCTCGGGACAGGGCTATGGCTACACCTTC
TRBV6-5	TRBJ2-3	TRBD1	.	CASRLDRGGPDTQYF	TGTGCCAGCAGACTCGACAGGGGTGGCCCAGATACGCAGTATTTT
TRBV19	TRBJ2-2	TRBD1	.	CASSLGTVAGELFF	TGTGCCAGTAGTTTGGGGACAGTTGCCGGGGAGCTGTTTTTT
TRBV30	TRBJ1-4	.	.	CAWSVLEKLFF	TGTGCCTGGAGTGTACTTGAAAAACTGTTTTTT
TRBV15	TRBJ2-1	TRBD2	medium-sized	CATSRSGGTTQNEQFF	TGTGCCACCAGCAGATCAGGAGGGACTACACAGAATGAGCAGTTCTTC
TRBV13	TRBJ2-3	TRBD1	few	CASSSTGGGTDTQYF	TGTGCCAGCAGTTCGACAGGGGGCGGCACAGATACGCAGTATTTT
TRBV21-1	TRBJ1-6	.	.	CASTPDILRSSYNSPLHF	TGTGCCAGCACCCCGGACATTCTCCGAAGCTCCTATAATTCACCCCTCCACTTT
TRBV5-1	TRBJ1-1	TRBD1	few	CASSPSGQVNTEAFF	TGCGCCAGCAGCCCGTCGGGACAGGTGAACACTGAAGCTTTCTTT
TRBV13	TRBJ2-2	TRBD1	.	CASRMTGVDTGELFF	TGTGCCAGCAGGATGACAGGGGTTGACACCGGGGAGCTGTTTTTT
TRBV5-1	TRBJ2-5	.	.	CASSLHFGTQYF	TGCGCCAGCAGCTTGCATTTCGGGACCCAGTACTTC
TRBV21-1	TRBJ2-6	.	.	CASTGQLPSGANVLTF	TGTGCCAGTACGGGACAGCTGCCCTCTGGGGCCAACGTCCTGACTTTC
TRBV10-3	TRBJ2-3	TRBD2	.	CAISAGTTPFADTQYF	TGTGCCATCAGTGCTGGGACTACCCCGTTTGCAGATACGCAGTATTTT
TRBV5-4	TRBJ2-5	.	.	CASRWDLLQETQYF	TGTGCCAGCAGATGGGACTTACTTCAAGAGACCCAGTACTTC
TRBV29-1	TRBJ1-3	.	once	CSVTGDTWRGNTIYF	TGCAGCGTTACCGGGGACACCTGGAGAGGAAACACCATATATTTT
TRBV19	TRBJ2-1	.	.	CASSIWAGGNNEQFF	TGTGCCAGTAGTATTTGGGCAGGGGGGAACAATGAGCAGTTCTTC
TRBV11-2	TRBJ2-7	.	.	CASSLAPESSYEQYF	TGTGCCAGCAGCTTAGCGCCAGAAAGCTCCTACGAGCAGTACTTC
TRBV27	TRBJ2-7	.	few	CASTHLQTERQYF	TGTGCCAGCACCCATTTACAGACAGAACGGCAGTACTTC
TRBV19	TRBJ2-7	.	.	CASRGTGPRYEQYF	TGTGCCAGTAGAGGCACAGGGCCCCGCTACGAGCAGTACTTC
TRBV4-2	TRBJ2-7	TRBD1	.	CASSQGDRDEQYF	TGTGCCAGCAGCCAAGGGGACAGGGACGAGCAGTACTTC
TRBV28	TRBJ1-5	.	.	CASSLDSFSNQPQHF	TGTGCCAGCAGCTTAGACAGCTTCAGCAATCAGCCCCAGCATTTT
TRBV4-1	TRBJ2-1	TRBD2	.	CASSQLYLTSGRRDEQFF	TGCGCCAGCAGCCAACTCTACCTGACTAGCGGGAGGAGGGATGAGCAGTTCTTC
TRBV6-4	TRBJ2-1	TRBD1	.	CASSDRDRAYNEQFF	TGTGCCAGCAGTGACAGGGACAGAGCCTACAATGAGCAGTTCTTC
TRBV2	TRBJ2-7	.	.	CATLSTSYEQYF	TGTGCCACCCTCTCTACCTCCTACGAGCAGTACTTC
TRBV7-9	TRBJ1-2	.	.	CASSLGGNYGYTF	TGTGCCAGCAGCCTGGGCGGGAACTATGGCTACACCTTC
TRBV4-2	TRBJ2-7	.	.	CASSQEAGLSYEQYF	TGTGCCAGCAGCCAAGAGGCAGGGCTTTCCTACGAGCAGTACTTC
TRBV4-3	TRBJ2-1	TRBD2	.	CASSHNPGLESYNEQFF	TGCGCCAGCAGCCATAACCCGGGACTAGAATCCTACAATGAGCAGTTCTTC
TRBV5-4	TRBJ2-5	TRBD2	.	CASSLVERELQETQYF	TGTGCCAGCAGCTTGGTGGAGCGGGAGCTCCAAGAGACCCAGTACTTC
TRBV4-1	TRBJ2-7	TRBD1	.	CASSQGGQGAEQYF	TGCGCCAGCAGCCAAGGGGGACAGGGTGCCGAGCAGTACTTC
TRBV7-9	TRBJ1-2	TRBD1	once	CASSSGTGGYTF	TGTGCCAGCAGTTCCGGGACAGGCGGCTACACCTTC
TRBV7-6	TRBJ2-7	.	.	CASSPNDARGHYEQYF	TGTGCCAGCAGCCCCAACGACGCGAGGGGACACTACGAGCAGTACTTC
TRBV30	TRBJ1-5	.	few	CAWSDSYQPQHF	TGTGCCTGGAGTGACAGTTATCAGCCCCAGCATTTT
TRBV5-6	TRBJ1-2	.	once	CASSFGGPYGYTF	TGTGCCAGCAGCTTCGGAGGGCCCTATGGCTACACCTTC
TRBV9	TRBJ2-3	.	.	CASSVVGRDTQYF	TGTGCCAGCAGCGTAGTTGGGAGGGATACGCAGTATTTT
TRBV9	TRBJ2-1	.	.	CASSVEPGRMYNEQFF	TGTGCCAGCAGCGTAGAGCCGGGGAGAATGTACAATGAGCAGTTCTTC
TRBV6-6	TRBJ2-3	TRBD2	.	CASSYLGGGPTDTQYF	TGTGCCAGCAGTTACCTCGGGGGGGGCCCCACAGATACGCAGTATTTT
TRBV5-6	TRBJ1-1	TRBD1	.	CASSFGVGTEIWNTEAFF	TGTGCCAGCAGCTTCGGGGTAGGGACAGAGATATGGAACACTGAAGCTTTCTTT